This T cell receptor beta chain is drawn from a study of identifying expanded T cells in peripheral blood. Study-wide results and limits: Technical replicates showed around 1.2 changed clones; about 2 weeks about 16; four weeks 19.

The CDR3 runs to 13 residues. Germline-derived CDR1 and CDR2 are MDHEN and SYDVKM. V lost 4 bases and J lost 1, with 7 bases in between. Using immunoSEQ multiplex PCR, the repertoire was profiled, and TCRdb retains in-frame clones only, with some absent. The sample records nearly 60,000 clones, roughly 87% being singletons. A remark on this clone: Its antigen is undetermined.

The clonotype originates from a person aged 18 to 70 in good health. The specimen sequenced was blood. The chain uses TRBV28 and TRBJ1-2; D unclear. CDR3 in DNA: TGTGCCAGCAGTTCGGGTTTTAACTATGGCTACACCTTC. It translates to CASSSGFNYGYTF.